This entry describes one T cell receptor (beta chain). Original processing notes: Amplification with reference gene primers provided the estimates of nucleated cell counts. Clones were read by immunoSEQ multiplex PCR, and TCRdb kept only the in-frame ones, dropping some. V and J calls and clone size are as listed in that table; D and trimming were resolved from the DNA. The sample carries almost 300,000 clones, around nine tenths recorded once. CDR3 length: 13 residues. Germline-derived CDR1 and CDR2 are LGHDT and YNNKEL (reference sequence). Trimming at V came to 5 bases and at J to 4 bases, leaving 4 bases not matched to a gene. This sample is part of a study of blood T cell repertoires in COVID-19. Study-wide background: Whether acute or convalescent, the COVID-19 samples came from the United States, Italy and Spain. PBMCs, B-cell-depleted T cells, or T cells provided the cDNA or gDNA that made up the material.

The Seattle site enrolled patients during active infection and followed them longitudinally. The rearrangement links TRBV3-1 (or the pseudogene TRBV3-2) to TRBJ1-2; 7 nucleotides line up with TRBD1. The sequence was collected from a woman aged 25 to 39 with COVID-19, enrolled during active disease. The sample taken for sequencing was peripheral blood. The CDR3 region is CASSEAGGYGYTF. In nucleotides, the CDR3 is TGTGCCAGCAGCGAGGCAGGGGGCTATGGCTACACCTTC.